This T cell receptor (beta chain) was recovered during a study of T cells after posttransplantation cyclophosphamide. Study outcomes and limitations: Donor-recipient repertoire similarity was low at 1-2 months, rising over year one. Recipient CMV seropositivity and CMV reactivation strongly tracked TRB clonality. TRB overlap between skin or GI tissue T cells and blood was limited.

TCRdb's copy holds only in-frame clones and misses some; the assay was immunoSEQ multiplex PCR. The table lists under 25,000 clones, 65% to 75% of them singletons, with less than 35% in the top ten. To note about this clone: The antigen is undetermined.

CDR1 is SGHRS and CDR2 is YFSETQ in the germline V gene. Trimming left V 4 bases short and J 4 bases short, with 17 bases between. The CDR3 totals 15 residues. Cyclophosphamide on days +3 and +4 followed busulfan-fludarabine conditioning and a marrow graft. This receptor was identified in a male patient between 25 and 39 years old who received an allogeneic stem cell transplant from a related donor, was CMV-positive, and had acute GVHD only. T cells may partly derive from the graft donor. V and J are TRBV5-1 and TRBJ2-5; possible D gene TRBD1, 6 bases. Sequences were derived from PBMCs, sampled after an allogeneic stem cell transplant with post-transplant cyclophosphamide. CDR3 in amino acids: CASSPRGTSGETQYF. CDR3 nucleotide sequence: TGCGCCAGCAGCCCGAGGGGGACGTCAGGAGAGACCCAGTACTTC.